Listed below are T cell receptor beta chains from one sample, sequenced in a study of tumor-infiltrating lymphocytes in oesophageal squamous cell carcinoma. From the PCR reads, TCRdb called clonotypes with MiXCR, one entry per CDR3 protein. Counted here are some 5,700 distinct CDR3 sequences, roughly 15% occurring once; the ten biggest clones make up 23%. Sequencing input: normal esophageal tissue next to the tumor. The source is a male donor with esophageal squamous cell carcinoma. Both conserved end residues are trimmed from each CDR3. Fields, in order: CDR3 protein, clone size, V gene, D gene, J gene. D genes are given only for firm matches. Size is stated for part of the rows, as once, few or many counts, or as a class when the clone is expanded.

ASSSRSSGANVLT	medium-sized	TRBV12-3/TRBV12-4	-	TRBJ2-6
ASSRGDRYEQY	many	TRBV5-1	-	TRBJ2-7
ASKTASNTEAF	medium-sized	TRBV6-1	-	TRBJ1-1
SAMAGRNEQF	few	TRBV20-1	-	TRBJ2-1
ASSTGQGLNQPQH	many	TRBV6-1	TRBD1	TRBJ1-5
ASSEYDRGEAYEQY	many	TRBV10-2	TRBD1	TRBJ2-7
ASMGQGFTDTQY	many	TRBV19	TRBD1	TRBJ2-3
ASSSTASSYEQY	-	TRBV19	-	-
ASSLDLDRGQAF	medium-sized	TRBV7-9	TRBD1	TRBJ1-1
ASSLGVGDNQPQH	many	TRBV7-4	-	TRBJ1-5
ASKQTGGRVSTEAF	few	TRBV19	TRBD1	TRBJ1-1
ASSLSPADGYT	medium-sized	TRBV7-2	-	TRBJ1-2
ASSVGNSGGTDTQY	-	TRBV9	TRBD2	TRBJ2-3
ASSLGMGNEQF	large	TRBV7-9	-	TRBJ2-1
ASSPGGRGYT	few	TRBV25-1	TRBD1	TRBJ1-2
ASSAQGNTIY	many	TRBV11-2	-	TRBJ1-3
ASSPGAGKETQY	medium-sized	TRBV7-9	-	TRBJ2-5
ASSYDNSGANVLT	medium-sized	TRBV6-6	-	TRBJ2-6
ASIGGPTGELY	once	TRBV3-1	-	TRBJ2-3
ASKEGSYNSPLH	many	TRBV7-9	-	TRBJ1-6
ASSFTSLADTQY	many	TRBV7-9	-	TRBJ2-3
ASSYNTDTQY	many	TRBV5-1	-	TRBJ2-3
ASSLWGWGRNTEAF	many	TRBV28	-	TRBJ1-1
ASSQANYEQY	few	TRBV14	-	-
ASKRQGKSWGYT	many	TRBV19	TRBD1	TRBJ1-2
ASATGTHQETQY	medium-sized	TRBV7-7	TRBD1	TRBJ2-5
ASSPRSGGHEQF	large	TRBV7-6	-	TRBJ2-1
ASSPQVGAGELF	large	TRBV7-8	-	TRBJ2-2
ASSQEGGTGGYT	-	TRBV4-2	-	-
ATSRDGMSSYNEQF	many	TRBV15	-	TRBJ2-1
ASSLGTVNTEAF	medium-sized	TRBV7-6	-	TRBJ1-1
ASSLGGGPQETQY	medium-sized	TRBV7-2	-	TRBJ2-5
ASSQGRGADAQY	-	TRBV4-2	TRBD2	TRBJ2-3
ASSFTIAETQY	large	TRBV7-9	-	TRBJ2-5
ARSLEEGRGTEAF	-	TRBV7-2	-	TRBJ1-1
ASSWRYEQY	many	TRBV19	-	TRBJ2-7
ASSSVGKPSNQPQH	few	TRBV27	-	TRBJ1-5
ASSELTREETQY	many	TRBV2	-	TRBJ2-5
ASGSTGQRREQY	many	TRBV12-5	TRBD1	TRBJ2-5
ASSLEGNTEAF	many	TRBV5-4	-	TRBJ1-1
ASSDGRTGDNYGYT	many	TRBV6-1	TRBD1	TRBJ1-2
ASSDREETQY	many	TRBV10-1	-	TRBJ2-5
ASSHHLDWGYGYT	many	TRBV12-3/TRBV12-4	-	TRBJ1-2
ASNAVSNQPQH	many	TRBV28	-	TRBJ1-5
ASSEITGLGFPPTNEKLF	many	TRBV6-1	-	TRBJ1-4
ASSDDSGEPQH	-	TRBV11-2	-	TRBJ1-5
ASPPRQRYTEAF	many	TRBV27	-	TRBJ1-1
ASSLQYSYEQY	many	TRBV27	-	TRBJ2-7
ARSLRRGGDTDTQY	few	TRBV7-2	-	TRBJ2-3
ASSLIALRAGPNEQF	large	TRBV7-3	-	TRBJ2-1
ASSPSRITEAF	many	TRBV12-3/TRBV12-4	-	TRBJ1-1
ASSLVGGADTQY	-	TRBV7-2	-	TRBJ2-3
ASSLSTSGGAQSYEQY	medium-sized	TRBV7-6	TRBD2	TRBJ2-7